These 32 T cell receptor beta chains were sequenced from one sample in a study of identical twins. TCRdb fed the 5' RACE reads into MiXCR, producing one record per CDR3 protein. Among about 810,000 distinct CDR3 sequences listed, 9% to 15% were seen once. These data were also reused for a study on yellow fever vaccine responses in identical twins.

Source material: PBMCs. The receptors shown here come from a woman under 30 in good health.

This clonotype has ten or more counts. The chain combines TRBV20-1 with TRBJ2-1; 12 positions agree with TRBD2. The junction had 1 base not matched to a gene; V was cut back by 2 bases and J by 5 bases. Germline-derived CDR1 and CDR2 are DFQATT and SNEGSKA (reference sequence). This CDR3 is 14 amino acids long. CDR3 region: CSARLAGGNNEQFF. The CDR3 coding sequence is TGCAGTGCTAGACTAGCGGGAGGGAACAATGAGCAGTTCTTC.

This rearrangement joins TRBV5-1 to TRBJ1-2, with D tentatively TRBD1 (5 bases). Trimming removed 3 bases at V and 3 bases at J, with 15 bases between. The CDR3 runs 15 residues. Germline V CDR1 and CDR2: SGHRS, YFSETQ. CDR3 amino acids: CASSSQTATHYGYTF. CDR3 bases: TGCGCCAGCAGCTCGCAGACAGCAACCCACTATGGCTACACCTTC.

This clonotype was counted a few times. This sequence joins TRBV2 and TRBJ2-1; 13 nucleotides align to TRBD2. CDR1 and CDR2 from the germline V gene are SNHLY and FYNNEI. The trim removed 9 bases at V and 6 bases at J, leaving 8 bases unmatched. This CDR3 region has 15 residues. The CDR3 nucleotides read TGTGCCAGTACCGAACTAGCGGGAGGGCCCAATGAGCAGTTCTTC. Residues: CASTELAGGPNEQFF.

This clonotype was found a few times. The rearrangement joins TRBV2 to TRBJ2-1; D is undetermined. Between the trimmed V and J ends, which lost 8 bases and 0 bases, there was a span of 11 bases. The length of the CDR3 is 14 residues. Germline V gene lookup returns CDR1 SNHLY and CDR2 FYNNEI. This chain's CDR3 is CASVSSPSYNEQFF. In DNA, the CDR3 is TGTGCCAGCGTTTCGTCCCCCTCCTACAATGAGCAGTTCTTC.

This clonotype was observed a handful of times. CDR3 sequence (DNA): TGTGCCAGCAAAAAGGACAGGAACACCGGGGAGCTGTTTTTT. Encoded protein: CASKKDRNTGELFF. This chain uses TRBV28 with TRBJ2-2; perhaps TRBD1 as D (6 bases). There are 14 residues in the CDR3. V lost 7 bases and J lost 1, with 10 bases in between. The germline gives CDR1 MDHEN, CDR2 SYDVKM.

This clonotype has just a few counts. This chain connects TRBV9 to TRBJ2-3; D may be TRBD1 or TRBD2 (5 bases each). V was shortened by 3 bases and J by 1 base, with 12 bases between the two germline ends. This CDR3 has 15 residues. CDR1 SGDLS and CDR2 YYNGEE come from the germline V gene. CDR3 sequence reads: CASSERGSGTDTQYF. CDR3 DNA sequence: TGTGCCAGCAGCGAACGGGGCAGTGGCACAGATACGCAGTATTTT.

This clonotype was counted many times. This chain links TRBV12-3 or TRBV12-4 with TRBJ2-1; 10 bases match TRBD2. V lost 5 bases, J lost 9 bases, and 16 bases stayed unmatched. CDR3 length: 17 amino acids. CDR3 sequence reads: CASSPSAGGTFGSEQFF. For the CDR3, the DNA is TGTGCCAGCAGTCCATCAGCGGGAGGGACATTTGGGTCTGAGCAGTTCTTC.

This clonotype was seen more than once but under ten times. The rearrangement links TRBV24-1 to TRBJ2-1; 10 bases line up with TRBD2. V trimming: 4 bases; J trimming: 2 bases; junction bases outside the gene matches: 7. In germline, CDR1 is KGHDR, CDR2 SFDVKD. The CDR3 is 17 amino acids. The chain's CDR3 is CATSDSGLAATYNEQFF. Written as DNA, the CDR3 is TGTGCCACCAGTGACTCCGGACTAGCGGCTACCTACAATGAGCAGTTCTTC.

The chain joins TRBV10-3 to TRBJ2-5; 11 nucleotides align to TRBD2. V lost 5 bases, J lost 3 bases, and 8 bases stayed unmatched. This CDR3 region has 16 residues. Germline V gene lookup returns CDR1 ENHRY and CDR2 SYGVKD. This CDR3 reads CAISSKGLAEKETQYF. CDR3 sequence (DNA): TGTGCCATCAGTTCTAAGGGACTAGCGGAAAAAGAGACCCAGTACTTC.

This clonotype was detected only a few times. The rearrangement uses TRBV7-2 and TRBJ2-5; D ambiguous. This CDR3 is built from 14 residues. The germline gives CDR1 SGHTA, CDR2 FQGNSA. The V and J ends lost 5 bases and 2 bases respectively, with 12 bases between them. The CDR3 DNA is TGTGCCAGCAGCCTCTGGGTCTCACAAGAGACCCAGTACTTC. Translation: CASSLWVSQETQYF.

The chain combines TRBV2 with TRBJ2-3, with 7 nucleotides matching TRBD1. V shed 1 base, J shed 0 bases, and the junction held 10 bases outside the gene matches. Germline lookup yields CDR1 SNHLY and CDR2 FYNNEI. The CDR3 is 18 residues long. The CDR3 region has the DNA TGTGCCAGCAGTGAAGGCCGGGATGGGACAGTGAGCACAGATACGCAGTATTTT. It encodes CASSEGRDGTVSTDTQYF. Full variable domain (rest looked up from reference TRBV2 and TRBJ2-3): EPEVTQTPSHQVTQMGQEVILRCVPISNHLYFYWYRQILGQKVEFLVSFYNNEISEKSEIFDDQFSVERPDGSNFTLKIRSTKLEDSAMYFCASSEGRDGTVSTDTQYFGPGTRLTVL.

The V and J genes are TRBV14 and TRBJ2-2, with TRBD2 as a possible D gene (5 bases). CDR3 length: 15 amino acids. Germline CDR1 reads SGHDN; CDR2 reads FVKESK. V gave up 4 bases and J gave up 2 bases, with 11 bases separating them. As DNA, the CDR3 is TGTGCCAGCAGCCGACTCGGGGTAAACACCGGGGAGCTGTTTTTT. Translated, it gives CASSRLGVNTGELFF.

This clonotype came up a few times. The genes are TRBV24-1 and TRBJ2-2; 8 bases align to TRBD2. V lost 9 bases, J lost 7 bases, and 6 bases stayed unmatched. This CDR3 contains 13 residues. In germline, CDR1 is KGHDR, CDR2 SFDVKD. Here the CDR3 DNA reads TGTGCCACCTCGAGCGGGGGCTACGGGGAGCTGTTTTTT. It yields the protein CATSSGGYGELFF.

This clonotype was seen a handful of times. The V gene is TRBV12-5, the J gene TRBJ2-2; the D is unclear. The V end lost 2 bases, the J end lost 5 bases, and 6 bases lay between the germline ends. The germline V gene has CDR1 LGHNT and CDR2 FRNRAP. The CDR3 is 13 amino acids. The CDR3 bases are TGTGCTAGTGGTTTGTCGGGTACCGGGGAGCTGTTTTTT. Protein: CASGLSGTGELFF.

The chain employs TRBV20-1 and TRBJ2-7; 10 nucleotides match TRBD1. The V and J ends lost 6 bases and 2 bases, in that order; junction bases with no gene match: 7. The CDR3 runs to 14 residues. Germline V gene lookup returns CDR1 DFQATT and CDR2 SNEGSKA (reference sequence). CDR3 in DNA: TGCAGTGCGGCTGCGGGACAGGGGACCTACGAGCAGTACTTC. It codes for CSAAAGQGTYEQYF.

This clonotype appeared once. This CDR3 is CASSDQTPLFF. In nucleotides, the CDR3 is TGTGCCAGCAGTGACCAGACGCCACTGTTCTTC. V gene TRBV6-1 combines with J gene TRBJ2-1; unclear D gene. Trimming removed 3 bases at V and 15 bases at J, with 12 bases between. The CDR3 consists of 11 residues. Germline CDR1 is MNHNS and CDR2 is SASEGT.

This clonotype has more than one count but fewer than ten. The gene calls are TRBV7-9 and TRBJ2-1, with 8 bases aligning to TRBD1. The J segment lost 5 bases and the V segment lost 4 bases, leaving 7 bases of the junction unmatched. Germline V CDR1 and CDR2: SEHNR, FQNEAQ (reference sequence). There are 15 residues in the CDR3. CDR3 coding DNA: TGTGCCAGCAGCTCGGGACAGGCGACACACAATGAGCAGTTCTTC. It is translated as CASSSGQATHNEQFF.

The V and J genes are TRBV7-3 and TRBJ2-2; 12 bases map to TRBD2. V shed 5 bases, J shed 3 bases, and the junction held 7 bases outside the gene matches. Germline CDR1 and CDR2: SGHTA and FQGTGA. CDR3 length equals 17 residues. Written as DNA, the CDR3 is TGTGCCAGCAGCCAATCTAGCGGGAGGGCCTACACCGGGGAGCTGTTTTTT. Translated, it gives CASSQSSGRAYTGELFF. Based on the CDR3 plus reference TRBV7-3 and TRBJ2-2, the full variable domain is GAGVSQTPSNKVTEKGKYVELRCDPISGHTALYWYRQSLGQGPEFLIYFQGTGAADDSGLPNDRFFAVRPEGSVSTLKIQRTERGDSAVYLCASSQSSGRAYTGELFFGEGSRLTVL.

The sample holds a few counts of this clonotype. The V call is TRBV27, the J call TRBJ1-2; D might be TRBD1 (6 bases). Germline CDR1 reads MNHEY; CDR2 reads SMNVEV (reference sequence). The CDR3 length is 15 residues. The V end was cut by 5 bases, the J end by 5 bases, with 18 bases between. The CDR3 region is CASSTNRVTHYGYTF. The CDR3, as DNA: TGTGCCAGCAGTACGAACAGGGTTACGCATTATGGCTACACCTTC.

The CDR3: CASSHLGAEYNEQFF. The CDR3, as DNA: TGTGCCAGCAGCCACTTAGGAGCAGAGTACAATGAGCAGTTCTTC. The V call is TRBV5-5, the J call TRBJ2-1, with D hard to call. CDR1 is SGHKS and CDR2 is YYEKEE in the germline V gene (reference sequence). V was pared by 4 bases and J by 4 bases, with 15 bases between. This CDR3 is 15 amino acids long.

The chain links TRBV29-1 to TRBJ2-1; 8 nucleotides agree with TRBD2. J lost 5 bases, V lost 5 bases, and 5 bases had no gene match. CDR1 and CDR2 (germline): SQVTM, ANQGSEA. The CDR3 is 13 amino acids. The CDR3 DNA follows: TGCAGCGTTCTAGCGGGTAGTAACAATGAGCAGTTCTTC. Its protein is CSVLAGSNNEQFF.

The sample holds many counts of this clonotype. One junction end disagrees with the germline gene, perhaps due to a read error. The chain employs TRBV18 and TRBJ1-1, with D unclear. The CDR3 loop spans 12 amino acids. Germline lookup yields CDR1 KGHSH and CDR2 LQKENI. The CDR3 spells CASSLGNAEAFF. The CDR3 bases are TGTGCCAGCTCACTGGGGAACGCTGAAGCTTTCTTT.

This chain links TRBV29-1 with TRBJ2-1; D is uncertain. The CDR3 is 12 amino acids. V lost 6 bases to trimming and J lost 4 bases, with 10 bases between them. Germline CDR1 is SQVTM and CDR2 is ANQGSEA. CDR3 sequence reads: CSVVAQYNEQFF. The CDR3 DNA is TGCAGCGTCGTGGCCCAGTACAATGAGCAGTTCTTC.

This clonotype was counted a few times. The chain employs TRBV2 and TRBJ2-7; D ambiguous. Trimming left V 8 bases short and J 2 bases short, with 13 bases between. The germline V gene encodes CDR1 SNHLY and CDR2 FYNNEI. The length of the CDR3 is 13 residues. This CDR3 is CASFDGPAYEQYF. The CDR3 region has the DNA TGTGCCAGCTTTGACGGTCCCGCCTACGAGCAGTACTTC.

This clonotype was seen a few times. This rearrangement joins TRBV20-1 to TRBJ1-2; D may be TRBD1 (5 bases). Germline V gene sequence: CDR1 DFQATT, CDR2 SNEGSKA (reference sequence). The CDR3 loop spans 12 amino acids. Trimming stripped 5 bases from V and 3 bases from J, with 10 bases between. The CDR3 nucleotides are TGCAGTGCTCGACAGTACGACTATGGCTACACCTTC. Encoded protein: CSARQYDYGYTF.

This sequence joins TRBV4-2 and TRBJ2-5; TRBD2 aligns across 11 bases. The V gene end was trimmed by 4 bases and the J gene end by 3 bases; junction bases not matched to a gene: 7. The germline V gene encodes CDR1 LGHNA and CDR2 YNFKEQ. The CDR3 consists of 16 residues. The CDR3 sequence is CASSPRLAGTEETQYF. The DNA of the CDR3 is TGTGCCAGCAGCCCAAGACTAGCGGGAACCGAAGAGACCCAGTACTTC.

This clonotype was found many times. V usage is TRBV5-5 and J usage is TRBJ2-3; TRBD2 agrees at 7 bases. There are 15 residues in the CDR3. Unmatched junction bases numbered 9, after V lost 4 bases and J lost 4 bases. The V gene's germline CDR1 is SGHKS and CDR2 YYEKEE (reference sequence). Here the CDR3 reads CASSLLGGGPDTQYF. CDR3 nucleotide sequence: TGTGCCAGCAGCCTCCTCGGGGGAGGGCCAGATACGCAGTATTTT.

As concerns this clonotype: Germline and junction disagree at one end, which may indicate a read error. The V and J genes are TRBV5-1 and TRBJ2-3, with D maybe TRBD1 (6 bases). Germline CDR1 is SGHRS and CDR2 is YFSETQ. The CDR3 is 16 residues long. CDR3 sequence (DNA): TGCGCCAGCAGCATGAACAGGGTTATTAGCACAGTTACGCAGTATTTT. Translated, it gives CASSMNRVISTVTQYF.

V gene TRBV7-9 combines with J gene TRBJ2-5; a weak D match, TRBD2 (5 bases). The CDR3 is made up of 15 amino acids. Germline V CDR1 and CDR2: SEHNR, FQNEAQ (reference sequence). The V gene lost 1 base and the J gene lost 2 bases, with 11 bases spanning the gap. The CDR3: CASSLVAGRQETQYF. CDR3 in DNA: TGTGCCAGCAGCTTAGTTGCGGGCAGACAAGAGACCCAGTACTTC.

This clonotype was detected a few times. This chain uses TRBV4-1 with TRBJ2-7, with TRBD2 matching over 10 bases. The CDR3 consists of 15 residues. V lost 1 base and J lost 4; bases outside the gene matches: 4. The germline gives CDR1 MGHRA, CDR2 YSYEKL. The CDR3 loop reads CASSQAVTSGYEQYF. CDR3 DNA sequence: TGCGCCAGCAGCCAAGCGGTGACTAGCGGGTACGAGCAGTACTTC.

The gene calls are TRBV20-1 and TRBJ2-2; TRBD2 agrees at 7 bases. The CDR3 contains 14 residues. The germline gives CDR1 DFQATT, CDR2 SNEGSKA (reference sequence). The junction had 7 bases not matched to a gene; V was cut back by 3 bases and J by 6 bases. The CDR3 loop reads CSASRDGGSGELFF. In nucleotides, the CDR3 is TGCAGTGCTAGTCGCGACGGGGGGTCCGGGGAGCTGTTTTTT.

In this sample, this clonotype turned up a few times. V gene TRBV15 combines with J gene TRBJ2-7; a possible D gene is TRBD1 (5 bases). The CDR3 extends over 13 amino acids. Germline V CDR1 and CDR2: LNHNV, YYDKDF (reference sequence). V lost 1 base and J 7 bases, leaving 11 bases between the germline ends. CDR3 loop: CATSRGAPGEQYF. CDR3 DNA sequence: TGTGCCACCAGCAGAGGCGCACCAGGGGAGCAGTACTTC.